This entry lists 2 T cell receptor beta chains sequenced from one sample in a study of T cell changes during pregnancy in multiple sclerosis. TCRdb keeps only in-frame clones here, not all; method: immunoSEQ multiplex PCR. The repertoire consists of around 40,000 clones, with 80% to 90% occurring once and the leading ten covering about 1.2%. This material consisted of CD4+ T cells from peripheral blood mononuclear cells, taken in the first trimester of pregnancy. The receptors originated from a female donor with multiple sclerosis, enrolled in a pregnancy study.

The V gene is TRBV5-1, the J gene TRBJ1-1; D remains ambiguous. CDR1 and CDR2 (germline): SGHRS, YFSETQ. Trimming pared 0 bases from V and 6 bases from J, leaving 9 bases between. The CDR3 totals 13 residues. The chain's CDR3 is CASSLARVAEAFF. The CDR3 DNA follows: TGCGCCAGCAGCTTGGCTCGGGTCGCTGAAGCTTTCTTT.

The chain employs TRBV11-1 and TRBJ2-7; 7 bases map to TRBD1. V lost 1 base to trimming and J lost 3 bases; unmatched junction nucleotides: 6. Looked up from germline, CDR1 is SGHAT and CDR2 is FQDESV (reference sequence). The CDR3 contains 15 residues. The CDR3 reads CASSLEGRGIYEQYF. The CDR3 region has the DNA TGTGCCAGCAGCTTAGAGGGCAGGGGGATCTACGAGCAGTACTTC.